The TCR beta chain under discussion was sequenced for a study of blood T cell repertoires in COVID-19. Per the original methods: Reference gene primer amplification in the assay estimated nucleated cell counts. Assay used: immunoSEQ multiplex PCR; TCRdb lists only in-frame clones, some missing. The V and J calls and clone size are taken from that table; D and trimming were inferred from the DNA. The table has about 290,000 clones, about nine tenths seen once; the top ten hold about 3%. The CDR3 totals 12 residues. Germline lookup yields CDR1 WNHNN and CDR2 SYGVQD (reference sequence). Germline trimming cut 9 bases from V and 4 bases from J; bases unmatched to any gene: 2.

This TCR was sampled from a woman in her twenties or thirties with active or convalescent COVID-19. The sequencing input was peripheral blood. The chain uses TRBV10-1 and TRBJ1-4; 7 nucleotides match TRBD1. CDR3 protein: CARGDSNEKLFF. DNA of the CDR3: TGCGCCAGGGGGGACAGTAATGAAAAACTGTTTTTT.